The 13 T cell receptor beta chains given below trace back to one sample, sequenced in a study of shared clonotypes between healthy human individuals. Generated by immunoSEQ multiplex PCR, the TCRdb table keeps only in-frame clones and is missing some. The repertoire consists of over a million clones, with about 80% occurring once and the leading ten covering approximately 0.5%. Sequencing was performed on memory CD4+ T cells from PBMCs. The sample's subset: CD45RA-negative fraction. The receptors were gathered from a man between 18 and 29 years old in good health. Some clones in this sample may be carry-over from other donors' samples.

This sequence joins TRBV2 and TRBJ2-7; 9 bases map to TRBD2. CDR1 and CDR2 (germline): SNHLY, FYNNEI. This CDR3 region has 16 residues. The V segment lost 6 bases and the J segment 3 bases; nucleotides outside the gene matches: 12. CDR3 nucleotides: TGTGCCAGCAGGTACGGTAGCGGGAGAGGGGTCTACGAGCAGTACTTC. Its translation: CASRYGSGRGVYEQYF.

This clone was seen repeatedly, ten times or more. The chain recombines TRBV27 with TRBJ2-1; TRBD2 matches at 8 bases. The trim removed 0 bases at V and 9 bases at J, leaving 10 bases unmatched. CDR3 length: 16 residues. Per germline, CDR1 MNHEY and CDR2 SMNVEV (reference sequence). The CDR3 loop is CASSLSFPGLEIEQFF. The CDR3 nucleotides are TGTGCCAGCAGTTTATCGTTTCCGGGACTAGAGATTGAGCAGTTCTTC.

The CDR3 protein is CASSTTIGGGYTF. The CDR3, as DNA: TGTGCCAGTAGTACAACCATAGGAGGTGGCTACACCTTC. V and J are TRBV19 and TRBJ1-2; the D is unclear. This CDR3 is 13 amino acids long. The germline CDR1 and CDR2 sequences are LNHDA and SQIVND (reference sequence). Trimming left V 4 bases short and J 7 bases short, with 13 bases between.

This chain connects TRBV5-4 to TRBJ1-2; D is unclear. This CDR3 is 15 amino acids long. V shed 4 bases and J shed 0 bases, with 13 bases lying between them. Germline V lookup: CDR1 SGHNT, CDR2 YYREEE (reference sequence). This CDR3 reads CASSDEGFSNYGYTF. The CDR3 DNA sequence: TGTGCCAGCAGCGACGAGGGCTTTTCTAACTATGGCTACACCTTC.

The chain combines TRBV6-5 with TRBJ2-7; D tentatively fits TRBD1 or TRBD2 (5 bases each). The ends were cut back, 0 bases at V and 5 bases at J, with 17 bases in the middle. This CDR3 comprises 16 residues. Per germline, CDR1 MNHEY and CDR2 SVGAGI. The CDR3 spells CASSYSRQGRRDEQYF. The CDR3 DNA reads TGTGCCAGCAGTTACTCTAGGCAGGGCAGGCGGGACGAGCAGTACTTC.

The V and J genes are TRBV6-5 and TRBJ2-7; 10 bases agree with TRBD2. This CDR3 has 15 residues. In germline, CDR1 is MNHEY, CDR2 SVGAGI. V lost 6 bases to trimming and J lost 4 bases; unmatched junction nucleotides: 9. The CDR3 is CASRTISGRTYEQYF. The CDR3 nucleotides read TGTGCCAGCAGGACGATTAGCGGGAGGACTTACGAGCAGTACTTC.

This CDR3 reads CASSPQGSGGGELFF. CDR3 nucleotides: TGTGCCAGCAGCCCCCAGGGGAGTGGGGGCGGGGAGCTGTTTTTT. The J gene is TRBJ2-2, the V gene TRBV7-7, with a weak D call TRBD1 (6 bases). The CDR3 has 15 amino acids. CDR1 is SSHAT, CDR2 FNYEAQ, per germline (reference sequence). V shed 5 bases and J shed 7 bases, with 17 bases lying between them.

Regarding this clone: This sample includes further DNA sequences coding for the same CDR3. This chain uses TRBV20-1 with TRBJ2-7, with D unclear. Germline-derived CDR1 and CDR2 are DFQATT and SNEGSKA (reference sequence). Trimming stripped 3 bases from V and 3 bases from J, with 6 bases between. This CDR3 spans 11 amino acids. The DNA for the CDR3 is TGCAGTGCTAGGGATAACTACGAGCAGTACTTC. Encoded protein: CSARDNYEQYF.

The genes are TRBV5-1 and TRBJ1-3; D is undetermined. This CDR3 is 15 amino acids long. V was clipped by 0 bases and J by 0 bases, with 7 bases between them. The germline V gene encodes CDR1 SGHRS and CDR2 YFSETQ. The CDR3 nucleotides read TGCGCCAGCAGCTTGGCCCGGGACTCTGGAAACACCATATATTTT. This codes for CASSLARDSGNTIYF.

The chain combines TRBV29-1 with TRBJ2-2; possibly TRBD1 for D (6 bases). CDR3 length: 15 amino acids. Trimming pared 0 bases from V and 0 bases from J, leaving 8 bases between. Looked up from germline, CDR1 is SQVTM and CDR2 is ANQGSEA. The CDR3 DNA reads TGCAGCGTTGAAGAGGACAGAGCGAACACCGGGGAGCTGTTTTTT. It specifies CSVEEDRANTGELFF.

This rearrangement joins TRBV5-1 to TRBJ2-3; no reliable D call. The CDR3 has 13 amino acids. CDR1 SGHRS and CDR2 YFSETQ come from the germline V gene. With 6 bases removed from V and 3 bases from J, the gap between germline ends came to 11 bases. The DNA for the CDR3 is TGCGCCAGCACCCGCGCCCTAACAGATACGCAGTATTTT. This codes for CASTRALTDTQYF.

The DNA of the CDR3 is TGTGCCAGCAGCTTAGTGAATGGGGAGGGAGGCTACACCTTC. It yields the protein CASSLVNGEGGYTF. The chain employs TRBV11-2 and TRBJ1-2, with D uncertain. V was pared by 1 base and J by 8 bases, with 14 bases between. The CDR3 totals 14 residues. Per the germline V gene, CDR1 is SGHAT and CDR2 is FQNNGV.

In regard to this clone: This same CDR3 is encoded by further DNA sequences in the sample. The chain couples TRBV7-2 to TRBJ2-1; no definite D call. Germline values: CDR1 SGHTA, CDR2 FQGNSA. The V end was cut by 0 bases, the J end by 7 bases, with 4 bases between. This CDR3 has 12 amino acids. The CDR3 sequence: CASSLASNEQFF. CDR3 DNA: TGTGCCAGCAGCTTAGCTTCAAATGAGCAGTTCTTC.